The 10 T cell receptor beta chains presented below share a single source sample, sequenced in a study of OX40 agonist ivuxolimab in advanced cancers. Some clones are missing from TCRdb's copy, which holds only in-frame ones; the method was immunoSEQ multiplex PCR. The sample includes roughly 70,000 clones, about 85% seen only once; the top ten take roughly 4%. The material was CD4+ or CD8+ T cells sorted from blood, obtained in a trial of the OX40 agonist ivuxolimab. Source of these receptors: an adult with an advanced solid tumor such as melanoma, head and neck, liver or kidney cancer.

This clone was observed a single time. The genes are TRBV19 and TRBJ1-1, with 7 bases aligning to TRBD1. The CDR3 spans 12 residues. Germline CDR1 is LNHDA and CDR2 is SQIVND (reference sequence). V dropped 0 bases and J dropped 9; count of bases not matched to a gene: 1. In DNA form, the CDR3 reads TGTGCCAGTAGTATAGAGACAGGGAAAGCTTTCTTT. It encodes CASSIETGKAFF.

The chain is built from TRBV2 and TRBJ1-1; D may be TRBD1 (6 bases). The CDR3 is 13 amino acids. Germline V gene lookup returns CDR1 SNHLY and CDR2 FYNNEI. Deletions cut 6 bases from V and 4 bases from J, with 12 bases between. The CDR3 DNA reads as TGTGCCAGCAGCCTACAGGGATCCACTGAAGCTTTCTTT. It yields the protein CASSLQGSTEAFF.

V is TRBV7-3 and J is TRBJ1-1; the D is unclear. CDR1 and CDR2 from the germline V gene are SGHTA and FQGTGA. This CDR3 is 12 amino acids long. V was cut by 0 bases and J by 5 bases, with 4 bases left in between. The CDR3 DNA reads TGTGCCAGCAGCTTAACGGGGACTGAAGCTTTCTTT. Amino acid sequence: CASSLTGTEAFF.

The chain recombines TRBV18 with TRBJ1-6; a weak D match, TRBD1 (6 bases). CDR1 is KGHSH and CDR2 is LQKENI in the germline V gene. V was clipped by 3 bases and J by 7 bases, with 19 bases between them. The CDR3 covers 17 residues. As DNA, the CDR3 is TGTGCCAGCTCACCCAACTCGACAGGTATCAGGAATTCACCCCTCCACTTT. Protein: CASSPNSTGIRNSPLHF.

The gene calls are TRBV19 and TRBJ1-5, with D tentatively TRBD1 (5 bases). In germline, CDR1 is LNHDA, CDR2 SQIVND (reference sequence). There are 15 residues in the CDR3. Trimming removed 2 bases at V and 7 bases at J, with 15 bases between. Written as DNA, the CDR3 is TGTGCCAGTAGTATATCTCCCGCCCGGGGGCAGCCCCAGCATTTT. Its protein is CASSISPARGQPQHF.

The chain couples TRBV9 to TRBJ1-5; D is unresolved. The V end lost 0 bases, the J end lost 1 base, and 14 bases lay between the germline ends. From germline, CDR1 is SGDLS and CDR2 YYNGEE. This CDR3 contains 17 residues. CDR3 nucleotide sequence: TGTGCCAGCAGCGTAGGCCCGACACGAAACAGCAATCAGCCCCAGCATTTT. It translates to CASSVGPTRNSNQPQHF.

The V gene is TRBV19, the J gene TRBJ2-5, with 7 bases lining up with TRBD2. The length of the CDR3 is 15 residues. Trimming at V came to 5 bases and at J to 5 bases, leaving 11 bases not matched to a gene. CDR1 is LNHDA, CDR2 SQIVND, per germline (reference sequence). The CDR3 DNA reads TGTGCCAGTAGTCCGACTAGCACTGCCCCCGAGACCCAGTACTTC. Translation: CASSPTSTAPETQYF.

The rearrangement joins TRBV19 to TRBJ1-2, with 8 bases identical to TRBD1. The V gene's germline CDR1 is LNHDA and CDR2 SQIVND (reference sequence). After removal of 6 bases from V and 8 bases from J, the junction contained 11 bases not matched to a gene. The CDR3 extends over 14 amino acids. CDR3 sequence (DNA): TGTGCCAGTAGGCCGGACAGGGCAGCTGGGGGCTACACCTTC. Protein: CASRPDRAAGGYTF.

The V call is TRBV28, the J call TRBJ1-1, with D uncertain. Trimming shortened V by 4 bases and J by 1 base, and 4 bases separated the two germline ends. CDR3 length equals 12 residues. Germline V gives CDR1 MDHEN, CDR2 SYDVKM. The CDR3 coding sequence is TGTGCCAGCAGTTCGGGGAACACTGAAGCTTTCTTT. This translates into CASSSGNTEAFF. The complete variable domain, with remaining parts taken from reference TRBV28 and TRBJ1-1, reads DVKVTQSSRYLVKRTGEKVFLECVQDMDHENMFWYRQDPGLGLRLIYFSYDVKMKEKGDIPEGYSVSREKKERFSLILESASTNQTSMYLCASSSGNTEAFFGQGTRLTVV.

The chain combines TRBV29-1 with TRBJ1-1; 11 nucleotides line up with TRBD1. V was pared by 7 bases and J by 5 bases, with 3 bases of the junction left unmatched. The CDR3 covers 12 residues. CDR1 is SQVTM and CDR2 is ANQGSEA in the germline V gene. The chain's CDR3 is CSAGQGETEAFF. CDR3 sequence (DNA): TGCAGCGCGGGACAGGGGGAGACTGAAGCTTTCTTT.